The TCR beta chain under discussion was sequenced for a study of control samples from healthy donors and cancer patients. Between the trimmed V and J ends, which lost 1 base and 2 bases, there was a span of 5 bases. The CDR3 is 13 residues long. From germline, CDR1 is SGHTA and CDR2 FQGTGA. Some clones are missing from TCRdb's copy, which holds only in-frame ones; the method was immunoSEQ multiplex PCR. The sample lists about 61,000 clones, around 90% occurring once. The receptor comes from a man aged 55 to 69 with colorectal cancer. The V gene is TRBV7-3, the J gene TRBJ1-2; the D gene is possibly TRBD1 (5 bases). Sequences were obtained from PBMCs. Here the CDR3 reads CASSLRQNYGYTF. The CDR3 coding sequence is TGTGCCAGCAGCTTAAGACAGAACTATGGCTACACCTTC.